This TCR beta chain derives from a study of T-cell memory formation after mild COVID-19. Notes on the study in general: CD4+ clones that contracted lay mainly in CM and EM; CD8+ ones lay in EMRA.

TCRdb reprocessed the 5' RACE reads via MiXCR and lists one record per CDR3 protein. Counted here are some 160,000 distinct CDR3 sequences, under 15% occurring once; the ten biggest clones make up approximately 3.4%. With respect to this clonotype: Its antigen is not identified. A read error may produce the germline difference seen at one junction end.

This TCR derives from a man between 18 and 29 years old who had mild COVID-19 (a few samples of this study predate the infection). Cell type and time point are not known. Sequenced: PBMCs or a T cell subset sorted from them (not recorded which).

The DNA of the CDR3 is TGTGCCAGCAGTTACTCCCGGGGCGGGAACCCTGAAGCTTTCTTT. Its protein is CASSYSRGGNPEAFF. The V gene is TRBV6-5, the J gene TRBJ1-1; the D gene is possibly TRBD1 (5 bases). CDR1 is MNHEY, CDR2 SVGAGI, per germline. CDR3 length: 15 residues.